The TCR beta chain described here comes from a study of cytomegalovirus exposure and HLA in healthy donors. Study-level points and caveats: Cytomegalovirus status, reportedly, was diagnosed with high specificity and sensitivity by the classifier.

This CDR3 is built from 16 residues. Germline lookup yields CDR1 SGHDN and CDR2 FVKESK. The V end was cut by 1 base, the J end by 1 base, with 13 bases between. As for this clone: Antigen specificity is unknown.

Both 60 Vbeta primers and 13 Jbeta primers went into the PCR. Sequencing was performed with immunoSEQ multiplex PCR; in TCRdb, only in-frame clones are kept and a portion is missing. This table lists about 120,000 clones. The sequenced sample was PBMCs. The source of this sequence is a man aged 25-45 years in good health and CMV-seronegative. The rearrangement links TRBV14 to TRBJ2-5, with a possible D match to TRBD2 (6 bases). The chain's CDR3 is CASSQGDLRFQETQYF. As DNA, the CDR3 is TGTGCCAGCAGCCAAGGGGACTTGAGGTTCCAAGAGACCCAGTACTTC.